This note documents a single T cell receptor beta chain sequence. These data come from a study of blood T cell repertoires in COVID-19. Study as a whole: Spain, Italy and the United States supplied samples that represented acute and convalescent COVID-19. Sources were T cells, B-cell-depleted T cells, or PBMCs; the material itself was cDNA or gDNA.

Original processing methods: The authors estimated nucleated cell counts from reference gene primer amplification. Assay used: immunoSEQ multiplex PCR; TCRdb lists only in-frame clones, some missing. From that table come the V and J calls and clone size; the DNA was used to work out D and trimming. The table records about 210,000 clones, around 80% of them present only once. The sample consisted of peripheral blood. This receptor was obtained from a man in his fifties with active or convalescent COVID-19.

CDR3 sequence: CASSIETGYGYTF. The CDR3, as DNA: TGTGCCAGTAGTATTGAGACAGGCTATGGCTACACCTTC. The chain uses TRBV19 and TRBJ1-2, with a possible D match to TRBD1 (6 bases). The CDR3 consists of 13 residues. V was trimmed by 3 bases and J by 4 bases, leaving 9 bases between them. From germline, CDR1 is LNHDA and CDR2 SQIVND (reference sequence).